The 32 T cell receptor beta chains below were found in one sample sequenced in a study of blood T cell repertoires in COVID-19. The protocol was immunoSEQ multiplex PCR, while the TCRdb copy is restricted to in-frame clones and leaves out a portion. Of about 30,000 clones detected, around 87% appear once; the ten largest clones hold roughly 12%. Sequenced: peripheral blood. All receptors come from a human donor in a cohort sampled during active COVID-19. The donor label of this sample is uncertain.

The chain has TRBV18 and TRBJ1-1; TRBD1 is a possible D gene (5 bases). In germline, CDR1 is KGHSH, CDR2 LQKENI. This CDR3 contains 13 residues. Trimming left V 2 bases short and J 1 base short, with 5 bases between. The CDR3 loop is CASSPGANTEAFF. The CDR3 region has the DNA TGTGCCAGCTCACCAGGGGCGAACACTGAAGCTTTCTTT.

The V gene is TRBV10-1, the J gene TRBJ1-1; 9 bases line up with TRBD1. Germline V CDR1 and CDR2: WNHNN, SYGVQD (reference sequence). The CDR3 has 13 amino acids. J was trimmed by 5 bases and V by 4 bases; bases with no gene match: 2. The DNA for the CDR3 is TGCGCCAGCAGTGGGACAGGGGATACTGAAGCTTTCTTT. Protein: CASSGTGDTEAFF.

V and J are TRBV6-1 and TRBJ1-2, with 9 bases identical to TRBD1. With V trimmed by 3 bases and J by 1 base, 9 bases remained unmatched. The CDR3 sequence is 17 residues long. Germline V gene sequence: CDR1 MNHNS, CDR2 SASEGT. The CDR3 protein is CASSDQAGTGFNYGYTF. The CDR3 DNA is TGTGCCAGCAGTGACCAAGCCGGGACAGGGTTTAACTATGGCTACACCTTC.

The chain carries TRBV20-1 and TRBJ2-5; tentatively, D is TRBD2 (6 bases). The CDR3 runs to 11 residues. The V end lost 5 bases, the J end lost 4 bases, and 8 bases lay between the germline ends. Looked up from germline, CDR1 is DFQATT and CDR2 is SNEGSKA (reference sequence). CDR3 residues: CSADGGETQYF. In nucleotides, the CDR3 is TGCAGTGCTGACGGGGGAGAGACCCAGTACTTC.

The rearrangement uses TRBV11-2 and TRBJ1-2, with unresolved D. Trimming took off 3 bases at V and 4 bases at J, with 9 bases between the two ends. The CDR3 spans 13 residues. Looked up from germline, CDR1 is SGHAT and CDR2 is FQNNGV. The CDR3 sequence: CASSFLRSYGYTF. CDR3 nucleotides: TGTGCCAGCAGCTTTCTACGGTCCTATGGCTACACCTTC.

The rearrangement links TRBV15 to TRBJ1-4, with a weak D call TRBD1 (6 bases). Per the germline V gene, CDR1 is LNHNV and CDR2 is YYDKDF (reference sequence). The V and J ends lost 6 bases and 7 bases respectively, with 15 bases between them. This CDR3 region has 14 residues. The CDR3: CATRVQGGGEKLFF. CDR3 nucleotides: TGTGCCACCAGAGTACAGGGCGGCGGTGAAAAACTGTTTTTT.

V usage is TRBV18 and J usage is TRBJ2-1; D gene unclear. Germline-derived CDR1 and CDR2 are KGHSH and LQKENI. CDR3 length: 13 amino acids. The V and J ends lost 0 bases and 9 bases respectively, with 9 bases between them. CDR3 nucleotide sequence: TGTGCCAGCTCACCACCGAAAGCGTTTGAGCAGTTCTTC. Protein product: CASSPPKAFEQFF.

CDR3 sequence reads: CASSYAIGTGELFF. The CDR3 bases are TGTGCCAGCAGCTACGCGATCGGCACCGGGGAGCTGTTTTTT. The rearrangement joins TRBV7-9 to TRBJ2-2; D call uncertain. Germline V gives CDR1 SEHNR, CDR2 FQNEAQ (reference sequence). V gave up 4 bases and J gave up 4 bases, with 10 bases separating them. The CDR3 is 14 residues long.

V is TRBV4-1 and J is TRBJ2-7; no definite D call. The CDR3 contains 13 residues. Germline lookup yields CDR1 MGHRA and CDR2 YSYEKL. V was pared by 0 bases and J by 7 bases, with 10 bases between. The CDR3 bases are TGCGCCAGCAGCCAAGACAGGTTTTGGGAGCAGTACTTC. Its translation is CASSQDRFWEQYF.

The chain couples TRBV10-2 to TRBJ2-7, with D hard to call. Trimming stripped 1 base from V and 1 base from J, with 8 bases between. This CDR3 spans 14 amino acids. Per the germline V gene, CDR1 is WSHSY and CDR2 is SAAADI. The CDR3 region is CASSELADSYEQYF. The CDR3 DNA sequence: TGCGCCAGCAGTGAGTTGGCGGATTCCTACGAGCAGTACTTC.

The chain has TRBV5-1 and TRBJ1-6, with a tentative D call TRBD1 (6 bases). This CDR3 contains 15 residues. Germline CDR1 reads SGHRS; CDR2 reads YFSETQ. The V end was cut by 6 bases, the J end by 5 bases, with 15 bases between. CDR3 residues: CASKQTQGNNSPLHF. CDR3 DNA: TGCGCCAGCAAGCAAACTCAGGGGAATAATTCACCCCTCCACTTT.

The chain is built from TRBV7-9 and TRBJ2-2; the match to TRBD2 covers 12 bases. This CDR3 has 16 amino acids. V was pared by 6 bases and J by 5 bases, with 7 bases of the junction left unmatched. The germline gives CDR1 SEHNR, CDR2 FQNEAQ (reference sequence). CDR3 DNA: TGTGCCAGCAGTGTCCTAGCGGGAGGGGCGACCGGGGAGCTGTTTTTT. This encodes CASSVLAGGATGELFF.

In its sample, this clone was seen a few times. The chain uses TRBV5-1 and TRBJ2-7; D may be TRBD1 (6 bases). The V and J ends lost 4 bases and 3 bases respectively, with 17 bases between them. Germline V gene lookup returns CDR1 SGHRS and CDR2 YFSETQ. The CDR3 length is 15 residues. The CDR3 loop is CASSPLTGRLYEQYF. CDR3 sequence (DNA): TGCGCCAGCAGCCCCTTGACAGGTCGGCTCTACGAGCAGTACTTC.

The chain recombines TRBV27 with TRBJ2-1; 11 nucleotides match TRBD1. The germline gives CDR1 MNHEY, CDR2 SMNVEV (reference sequence). The V segment lost 5 bases and the J segment 5 bases; nucleotides outside the gene matches: 5. This CDR3 spans 15 amino acids. The CDR3 here is CASSVGTGGDNEQFF. The CDR3 DNA is TGTGCCAGCAGTGTCGGGACAGGGGGTGACAATGAGCAGTTCTTC.

The CDR3: CASSRTGVAGYTF. Written as DNA, the CDR3 is TGTGCCAGCAGTCGGACAGGGGTAGCTGGCTACACCTTC. This sequence joins TRBV12-3 or TRBV12-4 and TRBJ1-2; 9 bases line up with TRBD1. This CDR3 has 13 residues. The V gene end was trimmed by 5 bases and the J gene end by 7 bases; junction bases not matched to a gene: 5.

The chain uses TRBV14 and TRBJ2-3, with D unresolved. Trimming cost V 4 bases and J 1 base, with 6 bases left between them. Germline-derived CDR1 and CDR2 are SGHDN and FVKESK. The CDR3 is 13 amino acids. The CDR3 is CASSPLGTDTQYF. Written as DNA, the CDR3 is TGTGCCAGCAGCCCCCTCGGCACAGATACGCAGTATTTT.

The chain couples TRBV10-3 to TRBJ2-7; 7 positions match TRBD2. CDR3 length: 15 residues. The V segment lost 5 bases and the J segment 1 base; nucleotides outside the gene matches: 8. In germline, CDR1 is ENHRY, CDR2 SYGVKD. The CDR3 spells CAISHSRGGSYEQYF. For the CDR3, the DNA is TGTGCCATCAGTCACTCTCGCGGGGGTTCCTACGAGCAGTACTTC.

The gene calls are TRBV6-6 and TRBJ2-5; TRBD2 matches at 15 bases. Germline values: CDR1 MNHNY, CDR2 SVGAGI (reference sequence). J was trimmed by 10 bases and V by 7 bases; bases with no gene match: 10. This CDR3 contains 15 residues. As DNA, the CDR3 is TGTGCCAGCACCGGGACTAGCGGGGGGTCCCGGGACCAGTACTTC. Amino acid sequence: CASTGTSGGSRDQYF.

This sequence joins TRBV9 and TRBJ2-6, with 7 positions matching TRBD1. V lost 4 bases to trimming and J lost 0 bases; unmatched junction nucleotides: 10. The CDR3 is 18 amino acids. Germline CDR1 is SGDLS and CDR2 is YYNGEE. CDR3 loop: CASSRTGLQSSGANVLTF. In DNA, the CDR3 is TGTGCCAGCAGCCGGACAGGCCTACAGAGCTCTGGGGCCAACGTCCTGACTTTC.

This chain links TRBV9 with TRBJ2-5; 12 bases line up with TRBD1. The CDR3 is 15 amino acids. The germline V gene has CDR1 SGDLS and CDR2 YYNGEE. V dropped 3 bases and J dropped 5; count of bases not matched to a gene: 5. The CDR3 spells CASSGGQGAGETQYF. In DNA, the CDR3 is TGTGCCAGCAGCGGGGGACAGGGGGCAGGTGAGACCCAGTACTTC.

This clone was seen once. The chain combines TRBV7-2 with TRBJ2-5; the D gene is possibly TRBD1 (6 bases). V shed 1 base and J shed 2 bases, with 11 bases lying between them. Germline V gene lookup returns CDR1 SGHTA and CDR2 FQGNSA. The CDR3 loop spans 15 amino acids. Here the CDR3 reads CASSLVRGLQETQYF. The CDR3, as DNA: TGTGCCAGCAGCTTAGTCAGGGGCCTACAAGAGACCCAGTACTTC.

In this sample, this clone turned up once. The genes are TRBV30 and TRBJ2-3; 8 bases map to TRBD2. Germline V gives CDR1 GTSNPN, CDR2 SVGIG (reference sequence). The length of the CDR3 is 18 residues. After removal of 0 bases from V and 4 bases from J, the junction contained 15 bases not matched to a gene. The chain's CDR3 is CAWSVQAGELIWSDTQYF. CDR3 coding DNA: TGTGCCTGGAGTGTACAAGCGGGGGAACTTATCTGGTCAGATACGCAGTATTTT.

The rearrangement joins TRBV18 to TRBJ2-3; a possible D gene is TRBD2 (6 bases). Trimming shortened V by 0 bases and J by 1 base, and 11 bases separated the two germline ends. The CDR3 has 16 amino acids. From germline, CDR1 is KGHSH and CDR2 LQKENI. The CDR3 DNA reads as TGTGCCAGCTCACCACCCGGGGGAATTGGCACAGATACGCAGTATTTT. This translates into CASSPPGGIGTDTQYF.

The chain couples TRBV30 to TRBJ2-2; weak D call: TRBD2 (5 bases). The CDR3 totals 13 residues. The V end lost 0 bases, the J end lost 7 bases, and 9 bases lay between the germline ends. Germline V gene lookup returns CDR1 GTSNPN and CDR2 SVGIG (reference sequence). The CDR3 here is CAWSVGLYGELFF. The CDR3 region has the DNA TGTGCCTGGAGTGTCGGACTTTACGGGGAGCTGTTTTTT.

In nucleotides, the CDR3 is TGCGCCAGCAGCTTGAACAGGCCAAACACTGAAGCTTTCTTT. Its protein product is CASSLNRPNTEAFF. This chain uses TRBV5-1 with TRBJ1-1; D possibly corresponds to TRBD1 (5 bases). This CDR3 is 14 amino acids long. V was pared by 1 base and J by 2 bases, with 9 bases between. Germline V gives CDR1 SGHRS, CDR2 YFSETQ.

V gene TRBV12-5 combines with J gene TRBJ2-7; TRBD2 agrees at 9 bases. Germline V gene sequence: CDR1 LGHNT, CDR2 FRNRAP. The ends lost 0 bases at V and 2 bases at J; junction bases unmatched: 5. The CDR3 is made up of 16 amino acids. The CDR3 region is CASGLVGLAGTYEQYF. DNA of the CDR3: TGTGCTAGTGGTTTGGTAGGGCTAGCGGGAACCTACGAGCAGTACTTC.

The V and J genes are TRBV14 and TRBJ2-6, with a possible D match to TRBD1 (5 bases). The CDR3 has 16 amino acids. Looked up from germline, CDR1 is SGHDN and CDR2 is FVKESK. Trimming pared 2 bases from V and 0 bases from J, leaving 8 bases between. CDR3 region: CASSQTQASGANVLTF. The CDR3 DNA reads as TGTGCCAGCAGCCAAACACAGGCCTCTGGGGCCAACGTCCTGACTTTC.

The CDR3 region is CAISDGTAFQPQHF. The DNA for the CDR3 is TGTGCCATCAGTGACGGGACAGCATTTCAGCCCCAGCATTTT. The rearrangement links TRBV10-3 to TRBJ1-5, with TRBD1 matching 7 bases. Germline values: CDR1 ENHRY, CDR2 SYGVKD. The ends lost 3 bases at V and 6 bases at J; junction bases unmatched: 5. CDR3 length: 14 amino acids.

CDR3 in amino acids: CASSPADSLREKLFF. The CDR3 bases are TGCGCCAGCAGCCCGGCGGACAGTCTCCGGGAAAAACTGTTTTTT. The V gene is TRBV5-1, the J gene TRBJ1-4, with a tentative D call TRBD1 (6 bases). Germline loops: CDR1 SGHRS, CDR2 YFSETQ. CDR3 length: 15 residues. Trimming took 4 bases from V and 8 from J, leaving 18 bases between them. The entire variable domain, with the rest obtained from reference TRBV5-1 and TRBJ1-4, is as follows: KAGVTQTPRYLIKTRGQQVTLSCSPISGHRSVSWYQQTPGQGLQFLFEYFSETQRNKGNFPGRFSGRQFSNSRSEMNVSTLELGDSALYLCASSPADSLREKLFFGSGTQLSVL.

J is TRBJ2-7 and V is TRBV7-9; 12 bases map to TRBD2. The CDR3 length is 16 residues. J was trimmed by 2 bases and V by 5 bases; bases with no gene match: 7. CDR1 is SEHNR and CDR2 is FQNEAQ in the germline V gene (reference sequence). The CDR3 region is CASSLGLAGTAYEQYF. CDR3 sequence (DNA): TGTGCCAGCAGCCTTGGACTAGCGGGAACCGCCTACGAGCAGTACTTC.

The chain joins TRBV5-5 to TRBJ2-1; TRBD2 aligns across 9 bases. J lost 3 bases, V lost 2 bases, and 6 bases had no gene match. This CDR3 comprises 16 residues. Germline V lookup: CDR1 SGHKS, CDR2 YYEKEE (reference sequence). In nucleotides, the CDR3 is TGTGCCAGCAGCTTAACTAGCGGGCCTTACTACAATGAGCAGTTCTTC. This encodes CASSLTSGPYYNEQFF.

The rearrangement links TRBV28 to TRBJ1-5, with D possibly being TRBD1 (5 bases). Trimming left V 2 bases short and J 5 bases short, with 16 bases between. The CDR3 spans 16 residues. Germline values: CDR1 MDHEN, CDR2 SYDVKM. The CDR3 region has the DNA TGTGCCAGCAGTTTAAAGGGGATGACCGACCATCAGCCCCAGCATTTT. Translated: CASSLKGMTDHQPQHF. The full variable domain, rest sourced from reference TRBV28 and TRBJ1-5, is DVKVTQSSRYLVKRTGEKVFLECVQDMDHENMFWYRQDPGLGLRLIYFSYDVKMKEKGDIPEGYSVSREKKERFSLILESASTNQTSMYLCASSLKGMTDHQPQHFGDGTRLSIL.